The 27 T cell receptor beta chains listed next were all sequenced from one sample in a study of cytomegalovirus exposure and HLA in healthy donors. PCR primers comprised 60 Vbeta and 13 Jbeta primers. The protocol was immunoSEQ multiplex PCR, while the TCRdb copy is restricted to in-frame clones and leaves out a portion. The ten most abundant clones cover around 0.74% of a sample with nearly 200,000 clones. Sequenced sample: PBMCs. The origin of the receptors is a boy between 5 and 17 years old in good health and CMV-seronegative.

V and J are TRBV4-2 and TRBJ2-2, with 7 bases aligning to TRBD2. V was pared by 3 bases and J by 6 bases, with 7 bases of the junction left unmatched. The CDR3 has 15 residues. Germline V lookup: CDR1 LGHNA, CDR2 YNFKEQ. Here the CDR3 reads CASSQGGGGAGELFF. Written as DNA, the CDR3 is TGTGCCAGCAGCCAGGGGGGGGGAGGAGCCGGGGAGCTGTTTTTT.

The rearrangement links TRBV19 to TRBJ1-2; 8 positions match TRBD1. CDR1 is LNHDA, CDR2 SQIVND, per germline (reference sequence). Germline trimming cut 4 bases from V and 4 bases from J; bases unmatched to any gene: 2. The CDR3 length is 13 residues. CDR3 loop: CASSTGGSYGYTF. Here the CDR3 DNA reads TGTGCCAGTAGTACAGGGGGCAGCTATGGCTACACCTTC.

V and J are TRBV27 and TRBJ2-3; 11 bases agree with TRBD2. V lost 3 bases, J lost 6 bases, and 2 bases stayed unmatched. Germline assignment: CDR1 MNHEY and CDR2 SMNVEV (reference sequence). CDR3 length equals 14 residues. The CDR3 loop is CASSFASGGDTQYF. In nucleotides, the CDR3 is TGTGCCAGCAGTTTCGCTAGCGGGGGGGATACGCAGTATTTT.

The chain employs TRBV4-3 and TRBJ1-6; TRBD1 matches at 7 bases. This CDR3 spans 18 amino acids. Trimming removed 3 bases from V and 8 bases from J; junction bases left unmatched: 16. Per the germline V gene, CDR1 is LGHNA and CDR2 is YSLEER. This CDR3 is CASSHAPDLTGRYSPLHF. CDR3 nucleotides: TGCGCCAGCAGCCACGCTCCCGACCTGACAGGGCGTTATTCACCCCTCCACTTT.

The chain carries TRBV30 and TRBJ2-7; D is undetermined. CDR3 length: 14 residues. The germline V gene has CDR1 GTSNPN and CDR2 SVGIG (reference sequence). Trimming removed 3 bases from V and 6 bases from J, with 18 bases in between. In nucleotides, the CDR3 is TGTGCCTGGAGCCTAGATCGGCACCTTTCCGAGCAGTACTTC. Translation: CAWSLDRHLSEQYF.

J is TRBJ2-3 and V is TRBV6-6, with TRBD2 as a possible D gene (6 bases). This CDR3 region has 13 residues. Per germline, CDR1 MNHNY and CDR2 SVGAGI (reference sequence). Between the trimmed V and J ends, which lost 10 bases and 5 bases, there was a span of 16 bases. CDR3 protein: CAMGGSSVDTQYF. DNA of the CDR3: TGTGCCATGGGGGGTTCGTCTGTAGATACGCAGTATTTT.

This chain connects TRBV9 to TRBJ1-1; D may be TRBD1 (6 bases). Germline V gene lookup returns CDR1 SGDLS and CDR2 YYNGEE. The CDR3 has 16 residues. V shed 5 bases and J shed 0 bases, with 17 bases lying between them. The CDR3: CASSFHREGVNTEAFF. As DNA, the CDR3 is TGTGCCAGCAGTTTTCACAGGGAAGGGGTGAACACTGAAGCTTTCTTT.

V is TRBV4-1 and J is TRBJ2-3, with D perhaps TRBD2 (6 bases). This CDR3 region has 17 residues. Germline-derived CDR1 and CDR2 are MGHRA and YSYEKL. V was trimmed by 3 bases and J by 2 bases, leaving 18 bases between them. CDR3: CASSQIGRGRSTDTQYF. CDR3 bases: TGCGCCAGCAGCCAGATCGGAAGAGGGAGGTCCACAGATACGCAGTATTTT.

The gene calls are TRBV11-2 and TRBJ1-1; D is perhaps TRBD1 (6 bases). CDR3 length: 15 amino acids. Trimming shortened V by 5 bases and J by 0 bases, and 13 bases separated the two germline ends. Germline-derived CDR1 and CDR2 are SGHAT and FQNNGV. The DNA of the CDR3 is TGTGCCAGCAGCCAGCCTGGGGGCCTGAACACTGAAGCTTTCTTT. Its protein product is CASSQPGGLNTEAFF.

The V gene is TRBV7-9, the J gene TRBJ1-1, with a weak D call TRBD1 (6 bases). Trimming left V 4 bases short and J 8 bases short, with 17 bases between. The CDR3 extends over 14 amino acids. Looked up from germline, CDR1 is SEHNR and CDR2 is FQNEAQ (reference sequence). Here the CDR3 reads CASSSRQAGLEAFF. CDR3 sequence (DNA): TGTGCCAGCAGCTCTCGACAGGCCGGGTTAGAAGCTTTCTTT.

This chain connects TRBV18 to TRBJ2-1; tentatively, D is TRBD1 (6 bases). This CDR3 has 18 amino acids. Germline assignment: CDR1 KGHSH and CDR2 LQKENI. V lost 3 bases, J lost 0 bases, and 18 bases lay in between. In nucleotides, the CDR3 is TGTGCCAGCTCACCCTCCCCAGGGGTCGCCAGCTCCTACAATGAGCAGTTCTTC. It yields the protein CASSPSPGVASSYNEQFF.

V and J are TRBV19 and TRBJ2-6, with 7 bases that match TRBD1. From germline, CDR1 is LNHDA and CDR2 SQIVND (reference sequence). The CDR3 is 13 residues long. After removal of 10 bases from V and 4 bases from J, the junction contained 4 bases not matched to a gene. CDR3 region: CATKGAGANVLTF. The CDR3, as DNA: TGTGCCACAAAGGGGGCCGGGGCCAACGTCCTGACTTTC.

V is TRBV28 and J is TRBJ1-1, with D hard to call. This CDR3 region has 11 residues. With 4 bases removed from V and 4 bases from J, the gap between germline ends came to 4 bases. Germline CDR1 reads MDHEN; CDR2 reads SYDVKM. The CDR3 loop is CASSSLTEAFF. In nucleotides, the CDR3 is TGTGCCAGCAGTTCTCTCACTGAAGCTTTCTTT.

The chain combines TRBV15 with TRBJ1-1, with 7 bases lining up with TRBD1. Germline CDR1 is LNHNV and CDR2 is YYDKDF (reference sequence). The CDR3 spans 16 residues. V lost 0 bases and J lost 5; bases outside the gene matches: 9. The CDR3 sequence: CATSRDPERGPTEAFF. CDR3 DNA sequence: TGTGCCACCAGCAGAGATCCCGAGAGGGGGCCAACTGAAGCTTTCTTT.

This chain uses TRBV30 with TRBJ2-7; D gene ambiguous. V was trimmed by 3 bases and J by 2 bases, leaving 8 bases between them. This CDR3 is 12 amino acids long. CDR1 is GTSNPN and CDR2 is SVGIG in the germline V gene (reference sequence). CDR3 loop: CAWSPATYEQYF. CDR3 DNA sequence: TGTGCCTGGAGCCCCGCTACCTACGAGCAGTACTTC.

The CDR3 nucleotides are TGTGCCAGTTCCCGCCGGGTAGCGGGGGGCTACCGCGATTCTTACAATGAGCAGTTCTTC. As protein: CASSRRVAGGYRDSYNEQFF. The chain employs TRBV19 and TRBJ2-1; 10 bases align to TRBD2. Germline values: CDR1 LNHDA, CDR2 SQIVND (reference sequence). This CDR3 contains 20 residues. V lost 8 bases to trimming and J lost 4 bases; unmatched junction nucleotides: 23.

On this clone: The CDR3 carries no conserved terminal phenylalanine or tryptophan, so it likely arises from a read error. The chain joins TRBV27 to TRBJ2-7, with D possibly TRBD1 on 6 matching bases. The CDR3 totals 15 residues. The V gene lost 5 bases and the J gene lost 1 base, with 15 bases spanning the gap. Germline V gene lookup returns CDR1 MNHEY and CDR2 SMNVEV (reference sequence). This CDR3 is CASSASGVSSYEQYS. The CDR3 coding sequence is TGTGCCAGCAGTGCCTCAGGGGTATCTTCCTACGAGCAGTACTCC.

The chain combines TRBV5-1 with TRBJ2-3; 7 bases map to TRBD2. V was clipped by 4 bases and J by 5 bases; unmatched bases: 13. CDR3 length: 16 amino acids. CDR1 and CDR2 (germline): SGHRS, YFSETQ. The CDR3 bases are TGCGCCAGCAGCGACTCATGGGGGGGACCGCAAGATACGCAGTATTTT. This gives the protein CASSDSWGGPQDTQYF.

This chain joins TRBV5-6 and TRBJ2-1; perhaps TRBD2 as D (6 bases). The V and J ends lost 0 bases and 0 bases respectively, with 13 bases between them. Germline CDR1 and CDR2: SGHDT and YYEEEE. The length of the CDR3 is 17 residues. The CDR3, as DNA: TGTGCCAGCAGCTTGGAGGTAGCGGCGAACTCCTACAATGAGCAGTTCTTC. Its protein is CASSLEVAANSYNEQFF. Combining the CDR3 with reference TRBV5-6 and TRBJ2-1 gives the whole variable domain DAGVTQSPTHLIKTRGQQVTLRCSPKSGHDTVSWYQQALGQGPQFIFQYYEEEERQRGNFPDRFSGHQFPNYSSELNVNALLLGDSALYLCASSLEVAANSYNEQFFGPGTRLTVL.

The V call is TRBV19, the J call TRBJ1-5; D is possibly TRBD1 (6 bases). CDR1 and CDR2 from the germline V gene are LNHDA and SQIVND (reference sequence). The CDR3 contains 14 residues. Deletions cut 10 bases from V and 3 bases from J, with 16 bases between. In DNA form, the CDR3 reads TGTGCCACCGCCGCCGGGGGGCCCAATCAGCCCCAGCATTTT. It is translated as CATAAGGPNQPQHF.

The rearrangement uses TRBV9 and TRBJ1-6; 8 bases fit TRBD1. The junction had 9 bases not matched to a gene; V was cut back by 4 bases and J by 9 bases. Germline V gene sequence: CDR1 SGDLS, CDR2 YYNGEE. The CDR3 has 15 amino acids. CDR3 DNA: TGTGCCAGCAGCCCTGGACAGGGCTTAAGTTCACCCCTCCACTTT. This sequence encodes CASSPGQGLSSPLHF.

V is TRBV11-1 and J is TRBJ1-2; D gene uncertain. CDR1 and CDR2 (germline): SGHAT, FQDESV (reference sequence). This CDR3 has 12 amino acids. V lost 6 bases and J lost 7, with 12 bases in between. In nucleotides, the CDR3 is TGTGCCAGCAGTTTGCCCCTCGGTGGCTACACCTTC. It encodes CASSLPLGGYTF. Full variable domain (missing parts from reference TRBV11-1 and TRBJ1-2): EAEVAQSPRYKITEKSQAVAFWCDPISGHATLYWYRQILGQGPELLVQFQDESVVDDSQLPKDRFSAERLKGVDSTLKIQPAELGDSAMYLCASSLPLGGYTFGSGTRLTVV.

The chain uses TRBV9 and TRBJ1-2; TRBD1 might be the D (6 bases). The germline V gene has CDR1 SGDLS and CDR2 YYNGEE. This CDR3 comprises 14 residues. Trimming pared 4 bases from V and 5 bases from J, leaving 15 bases between. The CDR3 bases are TGTGCCAGCAGCCCTGGGGCAGGGGAGTATGGCTACACCTTC. It specifies CASSPGAGEYGYTF.

This CDR3 reads CASSIQGPYEQYF. Here the CDR3 DNA reads TGTGCCAGTAGTATACAGGGCCCCTACGAGCAGTACTTC. V gene TRBV19 combines with J gene TRBJ2-7, with D possibly being TRBD1 (5 bases). V lost 2 bases to trimming and J lost 2 bases, with 7 bases between them. CDR3 length: 13 residues. CDR1 and CDR2 (germline): LNHDA, SQIVND (reference sequence).

This chain uses TRBV19 with TRBJ1-1; D gene ambiguous. V lost 4 bases to trimming and J lost 5 bases, with 11 bases between them. The CDR3 is made up of 13 amino acids. Germline V gives CDR1 LNHDA, CDR2 SQIVND (reference sequence). The CDR3 loop reads CASSNRELTEAFF. DNA of the CDR3: TGTGCCAGTAGTAACCGGGAGTTGACTGAAGCTTTCTTT.

V and J are TRBV9 and TRBJ1-1; D unclear. Germline CDR1 SGDLS, CDR2 YYNGEE. V gave up 1 base and J gave up 1 base, with 8 bases separating them. This CDR3 contains 14 residues. The CDR3 loop is CASSVQSSNTEAFF. Written as DNA, the CDR3 is TGTGCCAGCAGCGTACAGTCGTCGAACACTGAAGCTTTCTTT.

The J gene is TRBJ2-7, the V gene TRBV11-3; maybe TRBD1 (5 bases). CDR1 is SGHNT and CDR2 is YENEEA in the germline V gene. CDR3 length equals 13 residues. Trimming shortened V by 5 bases and J by 7 bases, and 15 bases separated the two germline ends. The CDR3 nucleotides read TGTGCCAGCAGCACAGGAACCCAAGGGGAGCAGTACTTC. It encodes CASSTGTQGEQYF.